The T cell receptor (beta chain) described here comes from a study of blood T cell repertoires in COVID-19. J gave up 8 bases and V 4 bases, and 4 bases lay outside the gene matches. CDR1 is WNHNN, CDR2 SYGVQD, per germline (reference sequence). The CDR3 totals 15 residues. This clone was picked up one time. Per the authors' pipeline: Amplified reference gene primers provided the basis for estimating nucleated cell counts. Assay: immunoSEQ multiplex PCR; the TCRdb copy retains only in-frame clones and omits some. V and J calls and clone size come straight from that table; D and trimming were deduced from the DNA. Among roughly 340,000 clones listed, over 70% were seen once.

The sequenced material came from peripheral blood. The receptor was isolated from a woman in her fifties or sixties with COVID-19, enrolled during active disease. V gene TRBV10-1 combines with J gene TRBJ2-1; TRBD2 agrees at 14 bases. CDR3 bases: TGCGCCAGCAGTGCCGGGACTAGCGGGAGTTATGAGCAGTTCTTC. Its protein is CASSAGTSGSYEQFF.